The sequence of this T cell receptor beta chain was determined in a study of T cell clones after liver transplantation. Overall study: Samples came from ITN030ST, which attempted immunosuppression withdrawal within 2 years of liver transplantation.

The germline V gene has CDR1 SGDLS and CDR2 YYNGEE. The CDR3 loop spans 14 amino acids. V lost 4 bases and J lost 6, with 16 bases in between. The data were produced by immunoSEQ multiplex PCR, yet TCRdb's version contains in-frame clones alone and is incomplete. The sample contains tens of thousands of clones, roughly 84% of which appear only once. This clonotype originated in a human patient who received a liver transplant. Certain T cells may be donor cells from the graft. The specimen was CD4+ T cells from blood, collected 24 months after liver transplant. The chain combines TRBV9 with TRBJ1-2; the D gene is possibly TRBD1 (6 bases). In nucleotides, the CDR3 is TGTGCCAGCAGCACCGAACAGGGTCCTCATGGCTACACCTTC. Residues: CASSTEQGPHGYTF.